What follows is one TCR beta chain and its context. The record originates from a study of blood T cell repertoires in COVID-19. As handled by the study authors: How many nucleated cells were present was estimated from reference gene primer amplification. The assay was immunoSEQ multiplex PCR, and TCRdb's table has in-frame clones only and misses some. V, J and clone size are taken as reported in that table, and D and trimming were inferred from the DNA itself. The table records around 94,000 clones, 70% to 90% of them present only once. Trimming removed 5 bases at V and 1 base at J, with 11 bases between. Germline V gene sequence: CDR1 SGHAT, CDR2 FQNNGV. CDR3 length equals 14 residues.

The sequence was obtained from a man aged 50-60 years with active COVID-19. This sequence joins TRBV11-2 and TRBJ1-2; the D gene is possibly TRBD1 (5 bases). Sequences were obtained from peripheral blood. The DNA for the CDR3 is TGTGCCAGCAGCCAGGACAACTTTAACTATGGCTACACCTTC. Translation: CASSQDNFNYGYTF.